This T cell receptor beta chain emerged from a study of Ad26.COV2.S vaccination and SARS-CoV-2 variants. As for treatment: over 15 received Ad26.COV2.S at low or high dose, single or two shots; several received placebo; per-sample allocation not given. The samples were gathered on day 63 after the first injection of vaccine or placebo. CDR1 is SNHLY, CDR2 FYNNEI, per germline. This CDR3 has 15 residues. The V end was cut by 0 bases, the J end by 0 bases, with 8 bases between. Data came from immunoSEQ multiplex PCR; TCRdb stores just in-frame clones and leaves some out. In the table there are roughly 350,000 clones, roughly 91% of which are singletons.

J is TRBJ1-1 and V is TRBV2, with D possibly matching TRBD1 (5 bases). Sequenced here: peripheral blood, sampled in a trial of Ad26.COV2.S vaccine versus placebo. The source of this sequence is a person aged 18 to 65 who received the Ad26.COV2.S COVID-19 vaccine or a placebo. This chain's CDR3 is CASSEAGDLNTEAFF. The CDR3 DNA follows: TGTGCCAGCAGTGAAGCAGGGGACCTGAACACTGAAGCTTTCTTT.